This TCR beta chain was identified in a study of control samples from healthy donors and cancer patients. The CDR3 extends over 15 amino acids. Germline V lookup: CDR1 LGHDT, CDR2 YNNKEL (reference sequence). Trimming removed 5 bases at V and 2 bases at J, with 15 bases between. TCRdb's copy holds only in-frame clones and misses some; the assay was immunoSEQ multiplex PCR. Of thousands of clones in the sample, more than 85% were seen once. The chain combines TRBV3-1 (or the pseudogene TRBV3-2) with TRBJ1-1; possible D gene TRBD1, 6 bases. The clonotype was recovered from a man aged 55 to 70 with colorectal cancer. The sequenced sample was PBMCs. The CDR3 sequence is CASSNRGRGNTEAFF. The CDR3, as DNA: TGTGCCAGCAGCAATCGAGGCAGGGGCAACACTGAAGCTTTCTTT.